This T cell receptor beta chain was found in a study of metastatic and nonmetastatic thyroid tumors. Study details: Repertoire comparisons spanned blood and tumor or nodule tissue from malignant and benign thyroid patients. The study, taken as a whole, reports: A significant increase in TCR beta diversity was reportedly seen in malignant thyroid tumors relative to benign nodules, in blood and tumor.

Original handling: For papillary thyroid cancer, a distant-metastasis classifier was constructed from CDR3 differences observed across clinicopathological groups. TCRdb re-called clones via MiXCR from the PCR reads. The V and J calls follow TCRdb's processing rather than the paper's. The repertoire holds about 16,000 clones, roughly 26% seen once, with 10% to 15% in the top ten. All patients reached thyroid surgery having received no treatment beforehand. The sample holds many counts of this clone. Antigen specificity is unknown. The germline CDR1 and CDR2 sequences are DFQATT and SNEGSKA (reference sequence). This CDR3 is 12 amino acids long. Trimming removed 3 bases at V and 4 bases at J, with 10 bases between.

The origin of this receptor is a male donor with papillary thyroid cancer or a benign thyroid nodule (not recorded which). Some clones in this sample may be carry-over from other donors' samples. Sequences were obtained from tumor tissue. The V call is TRBV20-1, the J call TRBJ2-7, with no clear D. CDR3: CSARAEEYEQYF. The CDR3 DNA sequence: TGCAGTGCTAGGGCTGAGGAATACGAGCAGTACTTC.